The 30 T cell receptor beta chains below were found in one sample sequenced in a study of shared clonotypes between healthy human individuals. Sequencing used immunoSEQ multiplex PCR; TCRdb keeps in-frame clones, though not all of them. The data show about 2.1 million clones, more than 85% seen once. CD8 cells regarded as naive lacked CD45RO, were positively chosen for CCR7, and omitted terminally differentiated effector memory CD45RA+ cells. Sequenced material: naive CD8+ T cells from PBMCs. The source of these receptors is a man aged 18 to 35 in good health. Some clones in this sample may be carry-over from other donors' samples.

A single count supports this clone. The rearrangement links TRBV11-2 to TRBJ2-7; TRBD2 aligns across 12 bases. The V gene's germline CDR1 is SGHAT and CDR2 FQNNGV. Germline trimming cut 2 bases from V and 6 bases from J; bases unmatched to any gene: 5. CDR3 length equals 15 residues. CDR3 nucleotides: TGTGCCAGCAGCTTAACTAGCGGGAGGTATGGCGAGCAGTACTTC. Translated: CASSLTSGRYGEQYF.

This clone was counted a single time. V gene TRBV9 combines with J gene TRBJ2-5; possible D gene TRBD1, 5 bases. The CDR3 spans 14 residues. The V end was cut by 2 bases, the J end by 9 bases, with 17 bases between. Germline-derived CDR1 and CDR2 are SGDLS and YYNGEE. The CDR3 DNA follows: TGTGCCAGCAGCGTGGGCAGGGCATATTTTCCCCAGTACTTC. Translation gives CASSVGRAYFPQYF.

The chain carries TRBV28 and TRBJ1-2; D remains ambiguous. CDR1 is MDHEN and CDR2 is SYDVKM in the germline V gene. This CDR3 is 11 amino acids long. V lost 6 bases, J lost 5 bases, and 7 bases lay in between. The CDR3 region is CASSPTYGYTF. In DNA, the CDR3 is TGTGCCAGCAGCCCCACATATGGCTACACCTTC.

This clone has only one observation. The chain employs TRBV5-4 and TRBJ2-7; the D gene is possibly TRBD2 (6 bases). Trimming cost V 3 bases and J 2 bases, with 12 bases left between them. Germline V gene lookup returns CDR1 SGHNT and CDR2 YYREEE (reference sequence). The CDR3 has 14 residues. The chain's CDR3 is CASSWGSGAYEQYF. In DNA, the CDR3 is TGTGCCAGCAGCTGGGGTAGCGGAGCCTACGAGCAGTACTTC. The full variable domain, completed using reference TRBV5-4 and TRBJ2-7, is ETGVTQSPTHLIKTRGQQVTLRCSSQSGHNTVSWYQQALGQGPQFIFQYYREEENGRGNFPPRFSGLQFPNYSSELNVNALELDDSALYLCASSWGSGAYEQYFGPGTRLTVT.

The J gene is TRBJ1-5, the V gene TRBV2; possibly TRBD1 for D (5 bases). Germline-derived CDR1 and CDR2 are SNHLY and FYNNEI. This CDR3 is 15 amino acids long. The germline V and J ends were trimmed by 4 bases and 5 bases, with 15 bases remaining between them. The CDR3 DNA reads TGTGCCAGCAGTGGGGGCTCCTTTTACGATCAGCCCCAGCATTTT. Its protein is CASSGGSFYDQPQHF. Based on the CDR3 plus reference TRBV2 and TRBJ1-5, the full variable domain is EPEVTQTPSHQVTQMGQEVILRCVPISNHLYFYWYRQILGQKVEFLVSFYNNEISEKSEIFDDQFSVERPDGSNFTLKIRSTKLEDSAMYFCASSGGSFYDQPQHFGDGTRLSIL.

CDR3 nucleotide sequence: TGTGCCAGTAGTATGAGGGCGGGAGGGCTAGGAGATGAGCAGTTCTTC. This gives the protein CASSMRAGGLGDEQFF. The rearrangement links TRBV19 to TRBJ2-1; 9 bases align to TRBD2. The CDR3 covers 16 residues. The V gene's germline CDR1 is LNHDA and CDR2 SQIVND (reference sequence). V shed 3 bases, J shed 8 bases, and the junction held 11 bases outside the gene matches.

The rearrangement joins TRBV27 to TRBJ2-3; possibly TRBD2 for D (5 bases). The CDR3 has 16 residues. Trimming shortened V by 5 bases and J by 2 bases, and 17 bases separated the two germline ends. The V gene's germline CDR1 is MNHEY and CDR2 SMNVEV (reference sequence). The CDR3, as DNA: TGTGCCAGCAGTCCGGAGGAGCTGGCTCCCACAGATACGCAGTATTTT. As protein: CASSPEELAPTDTQYF.

This chain connects TRBV6-6 to TRBJ2-7, with D maybe TRBD2 (6 bases). V was cut by 6 bases and J by 2 bases, with 14 bases left in between. Looked up from germline, CDR1 is MNHNY and CDR2 is SVGAGI (reference sequence). The CDR3 runs 14 residues. The CDR3 here is CASRPRRDPYEQYF. The CDR3 DNA is TGTGCCAGCAGGCCCAGGAGGGATCCCTACGAGCAGTACTTC.

The chain is built from TRBV19 and TRBJ2-7; TRBD1 matches 9 bases. Unmatched junction bases numbered 5, after V lost 5 bases and J lost 6 bases. Germline V lookup: CDR1 LNHDA, CDR2 SQIVND (reference sequence). The CDR3 covers 13 residues. The CDR3 reads CASSAGTGPEQYF. The CDR3 region has the DNA TGTGCCAGTAGTGCCGGGACAGGGCCCGAGCAGTACTTC.

The chain has TRBV11-2 and TRBJ2-3, with D perhaps TRBD1 (6 bases). Per germline, CDR1 SGHAT and CDR2 FQNNGV. The length of the CDR3 is 15 residues. The V gene lost 8 bases and the J gene lost 0 bases, with 15 bases spanning the gap. In DNA, the CDR3 is TGTGCCAGCGACGTCACAGGGCGCAGCACAGATACGCAGTATTTT. Amino acid sequence: CASDVTGRSTDTQYF.

V and J are TRBV27 and TRBJ2-7, with 8 bases matching TRBD2. The CDR3 consists of 14 residues. V lost 5 bases, J lost 3 bases, and 6 bases stayed unmatched. Per germline, CDR1 MNHEY and CDR2 SMNVEV (reference sequence). The CDR3 reads CASSPRAGVYEQYF. The CDR3 bases are TGTGCCAGCAGTCCGAGAGCGGGAGTCTACGAGCAGTACTTC.

The chain recombines TRBV9 with TRBJ1-1; D perhaps matches TRBD1 (5 bases). Germline lookup yields CDR1 SGDLS and CDR2 YYNGEE. The CDR3 covers 15 residues. V shed 3 bases and J shed 8 bases, with 20 bases lying between them. CDR3 amino acids: CASSADFIDRDEAFF. The CDR3 DNA reads as TGTGCCAGCAGCGCAGACTTCATTGACAGAGACGAAGCTTTCTTT.

V gene TRBV5-1 combines with J gene TRBJ1-2; D is unclear. Trimming cost V 1 base and J 4 bases, with 11 bases left between them. CDR3 size: 14 residues. Germline CDR1 is SGHRS and CDR2 is YFSETQ. The CDR3 sequence: CASSLPDGGYGYTF. The CDR3 coding sequence is TGCGCCAGCAGCTTGCCCGACGGCGGCTATGGCTACACCTTC.

With regard to this clone: Other DNA sequences in the sample encode the same CDR3. The J gene is TRBJ2-1, the V gene TRBV27; no reliable D call. Germline V lookup: CDR1 MNHEY, CDR2 SMNVEV (reference sequence). V was clipped by 3 bases and J by 5 bases, with 8 bases between them. The CDR3 is made up of 13 amino acids. CDR3 bases: TGTGCCAGCAGTTTCGGACCAGACAATGAGCAGTTCTTC. Its protein product is CASSFGPDNEQFF.

Concerning this clone itself: The same CDR3 can be traced to other DNA sequences in this sample. The rearrangement joins TRBV10-3 to TRBJ2-1, with D uncertain. Germline lookup yields CDR1 ENHRY and CDR2 SYGVKD. The V end was cut by 7 bases, the J end by 5 bases, with 15 bases between. The CDR3 extends over 14 amino acids. CDR3 sequence: CAIKVAELHNEQFF. CDR3 DNA sequence: TGTGCCATCAAAGTGGCGGAACTCCACAATGAGCAGTTCTTC.

The chain combines TRBV7-3 with TRBJ1-1; D is perhaps TRBD1 (6 bases). The ends were cut back, 5 bases at V and 1 base at J, with 11 bases in the middle. Germline V gene sequence: CDR1 SGHTA, CDR2 FQGTGA. This CDR3 has 14 residues. The CDR3 here is CASSPDSRNTEAFF. CDR3 DNA sequence: TGTGCCAGCAGCCCGGACAGCCGGAACACTGAAGCTTTCTTT.

With respect to this clone: Different DNA sequences within this sample yield the same CDR3. V and J are TRBV27 and TRBJ2-7; 8 nucleotides agree with TRBD2. Germline CDR1 reads MNHEY; CDR2 reads SMNVEV (reference sequence). The CDR3 runs to 17 residues. V gave up 10 bases and J gave up 0 bases; unmatched junction bases: 17. CDR3 protein: CATRELVLAGSSYEQYF. Written as DNA, the CDR3 is TGTGCCACTCGAGAGTTGGTCCTAGCGGGTTCCTCCTACGAGCAGTACTTC.

The CDR3 coding sequence is TGTGCCAGCAGGGAAAAGATCGGACTAGCGGGAGTATACGAGCAGTTCTTC. Residues: CASREKIGLAGVYEQFF. The genes are TRBV28 and TRBJ2-1, with 13 positions matching TRBD2. Losses at the gene ends were 6 bases for V and 10 bases for J; bases not matched to a gene: 15. The germline gives CDR1 MDHEN, CDR2 SYDVKM. This CDR3 is built from 17 residues.

V usage is TRBV6-5 and J usage is TRBJ2-2; D is unresolved. Trimming stripped 8 bases from V and 1 base from J, with 14 bases between. The CDR3 is made up of 15 amino acids. The germline V gene encodes CDR1 MNHEY and CDR2 SVGAGI. CDR3 DNA sequence: TGTGCCAGCGCCGCTTGGCGGCTGAACACCGGGGAGCTGTTTTTT. Translated, it gives CASAAWRLNTGELFF.

This clone is a singleton in its sample. The rearrangement joins TRBV2 to TRBJ2-5, with D perhaps matching TRBD1 or TRBD2 (5 bases each). Trimming stripped 0 bases from V and 3 bases from J, with 11 bases between. The CDR3 is 15 residues long. Germline V gives CDR1 SNHLY, CDR2 FYNNEI. CDR3 in DNA: TGTGCCAGCAGTGAAGCGCTTCGGGGCGAAGAGACCCAGTACTTC. It specifies CASSEALRGEETQYF.

V gene TRBV10-3 combines with J gene TRBJ2-2, with 7 nucleotides matching TRBD2. The CDR3 is 15 residues long. From germline, CDR1 is ENHRY and CDR2 SYGVKD. The junction had 6 bases not matched to a gene; V was cut back by 2 bases and J by 6 bases. As DNA, the CDR3 is TGTGCCATCAGTGAGGAGCCTAGCGGATCCGGGGAGCTGTTTTTT. It yields the protein CAISEEPSGSGELFF.

The rearrangement joins TRBV4-2 to TRBJ2-3; D is possibly TRBD2 (5 bases). Trimming shortened V by 0 bases and J by 0 bases, and 13 bases separated the two germline ends. CDR3 size: 17 residues. Germline CDR1 LGHNA, CDR2 YNFKEQ. The CDR3 sequence is CASSQETRERSTDTQYF. The DNA for the CDR3 is TGTGCCAGCAGCCAAGAGACCAGAGAGCGGAGCACAGATACGCAGTATTTT.

The V call is TRBV19, the J call TRBJ2-1; D is ambiguous. The CDR3 length is 14 residues. The V gene lost 1 base and the J gene lost 5 bases, with 9 bases spanning the gap. CDR1 is LNHDA, CDR2 SQIVND, per germline (reference sequence). This chain's CDR3 is CASSIVVRDNEQFF. Written as DNA, the CDR3 is TGTGCCAGTAGTATAGTCGTACGGGACAATGAGCAGTTCTTC.

There are a few counts of this clone. The chain carries TRBV9 and TRBJ1-1; D is undetermined. Trimming took off 0 bases at V and 12 bases at J, with 18 bases between the two ends. The CDR3 length is 14 residues. Germline V gene sequence: CDR1 SGDLS, CDR2 YYNGEE. This CDR3 reads CASSVDSTDPGTFF. CDR3 bases: TGTGCCAGCAGCGTAGATAGTACAGATCCTGGTACTTTCTTT.

Worth noting for this clone: Other DNA sequences within the sample encode an identical CDR3. The genes are TRBV11-3 and TRBJ2-1, with D possibly TRBD2 on 6 matching bases. There are 13 residues in the CDR3. CDR1 and CDR2 (germline): SGHNT, YENEEA. Trimming shortened V by 4 bases and J by 6 bases, and 10 bases separated the two germline ends. Written as DNA, the CDR3 is TGTGCCAGCAGCTCGCGGGATAGCAATGAGCAGTTCTTC. Amino acid sequence: CASSSRDSNEQFF.

The chain links TRBV27 to TRBJ2-3; 8 bases are a match to TRBD1. Germline V gives CDR1 MNHEY, CDR2 SMNVEV (reference sequence). CDR3 size: 15 residues. V trimming: 6 bases; J trimming: 2 bases; junction bases outside the gene matches: 7. CDR3 in amino acids: CASSIWTGFTDTQYF. CDR3 DNA sequence: TGTGCCAGCAGCATTTGGACAGGGTTCACAGATACGCAGTATTTT.

This clone was recorded once. The chain is built from TRBV4-3 and TRBJ2-7; possibly TRBD1 for D (6 bases). Germline V gene sequence: CDR1 LGHNA, CDR2 YSLEER. The CDR3 has 18 amino acids. V was trimmed by 0 bases and J by 5 bases, leaving 23 bases between them. The CDR3 region has the DNA TGCGCCAGCAGCCAAGATTACGTGGTCGACAGGCCACGGGACGAGCAGTACTTC. Translating gives CASSQDYVVDRPRDEQYF.

The chain uses TRBV10-3 and TRBJ1-4; 7 bases fit TRBD1. From germline, CDR1 is ENHRY and CDR2 SYGVKD. V was clipped by 2 bases and J by 4 bases; unmatched bases: 16. The CDR3 contains 19 residues. CDR3 amino acids: CAISEIVLGDRPDNEKLFF. The CDR3 DNA sequence: TGTGCCATCAGTGAGATAGTCCTGGGGGACAGACCTGATAATGAAAAACTGTTTTTT.

This rearrangement joins TRBV7-9 to TRBJ2-7, with TRBD2 matching 8 bases. Germline V gene lookup returns CDR1 SEHNR and CDR2 FQNEAQ (reference sequence). This CDR3 has 14 amino acids. V shed 3 bases, J shed 1 base, and the junction held 2 bases outside the gene matches. Here the CDR3 reads CASSFGTRSYEQYF. In DNA form, the CDR3 reads TGTGCCAGCAGCTTCGGGACTAGGTCCTACGAGCAGTACTTC.

The chain is built from TRBV4-1 and TRBJ2-3; a weak D match, TRBD2 (6 bases). The CDR3 sequence is 17 residues long. Deletions cut 2 bases from V and 2 bases from J, with 17 bases between. The germline CDR1 and CDR2 sequences are MGHRA and YSYEKL. For the CDR3, the DNA is TGCGCCAGCAGCCAATACCCGGCTAGCGAGTCCACAGATACGCAGTATTTT. Protein product: CASSQYPASESTDTQYF.